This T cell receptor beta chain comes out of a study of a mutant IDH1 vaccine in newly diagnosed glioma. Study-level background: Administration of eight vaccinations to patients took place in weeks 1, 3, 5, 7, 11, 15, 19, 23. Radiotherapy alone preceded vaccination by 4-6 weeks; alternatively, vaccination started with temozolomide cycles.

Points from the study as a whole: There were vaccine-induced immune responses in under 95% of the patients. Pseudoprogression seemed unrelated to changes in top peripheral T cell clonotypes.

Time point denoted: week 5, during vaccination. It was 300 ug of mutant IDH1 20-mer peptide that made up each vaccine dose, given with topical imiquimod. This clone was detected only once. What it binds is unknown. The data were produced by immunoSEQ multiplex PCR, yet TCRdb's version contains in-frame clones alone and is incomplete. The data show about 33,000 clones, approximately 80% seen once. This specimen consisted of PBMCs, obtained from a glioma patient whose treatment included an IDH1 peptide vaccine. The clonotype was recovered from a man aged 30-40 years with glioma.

The CDR3 protein is CASSGLSGSSYEQYF. Written as DNA, the CDR3 is TGTGCCAGCAGTGGACTGTCAGGTAGCTCCTACGAGCAGTACTTC. The chain carries TRBV6-1 and TRBJ2-7; no clear D gene. Germline V gene sequence: CDR1 MNHNS, CDR2 SASEGT. The CDR3 is 15 amino acids. Trimming removed 4 bases from V and 0 bases from J, with 13 bases in between.